The clone carrying this T cell receptor (beta chain) was counted many times. What it binds is not known. As it was prepared, the TCRbeta library received unique molecular identifiers. TCRdb itself ran the PCR reads through MiXCR, one entry per CDR3 protein. The profile covers almost 600,000 distinct CDR3 sequences, with 25% to 30% appearing a single time and about a third taken by the ten largest. The data originate from a study of T-cell reconstitution after alpha-beta-depleted transplantation in children. Findings of the study overall: Alpha-beta T cells about two months after transplant reportedly derived from several hundred expanded graft clones. In some patients, recipient T cells and intrathymic progenitors surviving conditioning explained high day-60 diversity. The main origin of T-cell counts and diversity one year after transplant was newly produced T cells.

This TCR derives from a boy under two years old with Wiskott-Aldrich syndrome, due to receive a stem cell transplant. Sequenced material: PBMCs, taken before TCRalphabeta/CD19-depleted stem cell transplant.

The CDR3 loop reads CASSLAGLAGDNEQFF. CDR3 DNA sequence: TGTGCCAGCAGCTTAGCGGGGCTAGCGGGAGACAATGAGCAGTTCTTC. This chain uses TRBV7-6 with TRBJ2-1; 10 nucleotides line up with TRBD2. The CDR3 consists of 16 residues. The V and J ends lost 0 bases and 5 bases, in that order; junction bases with no gene match: 4. Per germline, CDR1 SGHVS and CDR2 FNYEAQ. Looking up the rest from reference TRBV7-6 and TRBJ2-1 gives the full variable domain: GAGVSQSPRYKVTKRGQDVALRCDPISGHVSLYWYRQALGQGPEFLTYFNYEAQQDKSGLPNDRFSAERPEGSISTLTIQRTEQRDSAMYRCASSLAGLAGDNEQFFGPGTRLTVL.